This entry is about one T cell receptor (beta chain). The data were taken from a study of technical replicates of blood from a handful of donors. The CDR3 is made up of 16 amino acids. Trimming removed 3 bases from V and 1 base from J; junction bases left unmatched: 8. The germline V gene has CDR1 PRHDT and CDR2 FYEKMQ (reference sequence). Here immunoSEQ multiplex PCR was the method, and the copy in TCRdb shows in-frame clones only, minus some. Here the sample spans 70,000 to 80,000 clones, about nine tenths being singletons. V and J are TRBV13 and TRBJ2-7; 8 nucleotides agree with TRBD2. Sequenced input: T cells isolated from PBMCs. The sequence was collected from a human donor in good health. CDR3 protein: CASSFFVTSASYEQYF. Here the CDR3 DNA reads TGTGCCAGCAGCTTTTTTGTGACTAGCGCTTCCTACGAGCAGTACTTC.